A single sample is the source of the 30 T cell receptor beta chains below, sequenced in a study of CD8+ T cells in alopecia areata. Treatment of the sample: oral pan-JAK inhibitor, 5-10 mg twice daily. Extracted RNA was reverse transcribed, and the resulting cDNA served as sequencing template. Some clones are missing from TCRdb's copy, which holds only in-frame ones; the method was immunoSEQ multiplex PCR. The sample holds about 190,000 clones, 45% to 75% seen once. Material: CD4+ T cells sorted from blood, obtained at week 4, from a patient treated with tofacitinib. The source of these receptors is a human donor with alopecia areata.

This chain links TRBV13 with TRBJ1-1; D possibly corresponds to TRBD1 (6 bases). CDR3 size: 16 residues. In germline, CDR1 is PRHDT, CDR2 FYEKMQ (reference sequence). V was clipped by 5 bases and J by 0 bases, with 16 bases between them. CDR3 protein: CASSQRDKLMNTEAFF. CDR3 coding DNA: TGTGCCAGCAGCCAACGGGACAAGCTCATGAACACTGAAGCTTTCTTT.

There are a few counts of this clone. V is TRBV7-8 and J is TRBJ2-2, with D possibly TRBD1 on 5 matching bases. The CDR3 length is 13 residues. The ends were cut back, 5 bases at V and 8 bases at J, with 12 bases in the middle. Germline V gene lookup returns CDR1 SGHVS and CDR2 FQNEAQ. CDR3 loop: CASSADRSGELFF. As DNA, the CDR3 is TGTGCCAGCAGCGCCGACAGATCTGGGGAGCTGTTTTTT.

The chain has TRBV6-1 and TRBJ1-1; D remains unclear. Trimming removed 4 bases from V and 0 bases from J, with 6 bases in between. The CDR3 has 13 amino acids. Germline assignment: CDR1 MNHNS and CDR2 SASEGT. In DNA form, the CDR3 reads TGTGCCAGCAGTGGACATCTGAACACTGAAGCTTTCTTT. Its protein is CASSGHLNTEAFF.

The chain has TRBV18 and TRBJ2-7, with D possibly matching TRBD2 (5 bases). Germline CDR1 reads KGHSH; CDR2 reads LQKENI. There are 14 residues in the CDR3. Trimming pared 3 bases from V and 1 base from J, leaving 10 bases between. CDR3 sequence: CASSPMRESYEQYF. CDR3 bases: TGTGCCAGCTCACCTATGAGGGAATCCTACGAGCAGTACTTC.

The chain uses TRBV30 and TRBJ2-5; D is unclear. The CDR3 covers 11 residues. The V gene's germline CDR1 is GTSNPN and CDR2 SVGIG (reference sequence). The ends were cut back, 4 bases at V and 5 bases at J, with 8 bases in the middle. Here the CDR3 DNA reads TGTGCCTGGAAGGGAACGGAGACCCAGTACTTC. This translates into CAWKGTETQYF.

The chain combines TRBV15 with TRBJ2-7; D is ambiguous. The V gene's germline CDR1 is LNHNV and CDR2 YYDKDF (reference sequence). With 3 bases removed from V and 2 bases from J, the gap between germline ends came to 17 bases. The length of the CDR3 is 16 residues. As DNA, the CDR3 is TGTGCCACCAGCAGGGAGACAATTGGGTCTGCCTACGAGCAGTACTTC. It is translated as CATSRETIGSAYEQYF.

The chain couples TRBV6-6 to TRBJ1-1; the D is unclear. The length of the CDR3 is 14 residues. V gave up 6 bases and J gave up 8 bases, with 19 bases separating them. Germline values: CDR1 MNHNY, CDR2 SVGAGI (reference sequence). The CDR3 DNA is TGTGCCAGCAGGTTGGCACCGGGATACGGGGAAGCTTTCTTT. It codes for CASRLAPGYGEAFF.

The rearrangement links TRBV30 to TRBJ2-1; a possible D gene is TRBD2 (6 bases). V was pared by 2 bases and J by 9 bases, with 17 bases between. The CDR3 runs 14 residues. Germline V gene sequence: CDR1 GTSNPN, CDR2 SVGIG (reference sequence). CDR3 loop: CAWSPGTPNGEQFF. As DNA, the CDR3 is TGTGCCTGGAGTCCCGGGACTCCCAACGGTGAGCAGTTCTTC.

J is TRBJ2-5 and V is TRBV20-1, with TRBD2 identical over 9 bases. V dropped 7 bases and J dropped 8; count of bases not matched to a gene: 5. CDR3 size: 11 residues. Germline V gene data show CDR1 as DFQATT and CDR2 as SNEGSKA (reference sequence). CDR3 sequence reads: CSVLSGRTQYF. The DNA for the CDR3 is TGCAGTGTTCTTAGCGGGAGAACCCAGTACTTC.

Here the CDR3 reads CSAYSGREQFF. The CDR3 nucleotides read TGCAGTGCTTATAGCGGGAGGGAGCAGTTCTTC. The V and J genes are TRBV20-1 and TRBJ2-1; 10 bases map to TRBD2. The CDR3 is 11 amino acids. Trimming cost V 5 bases and J 10 bases; bases outside gene matches: 2. Germline-derived CDR1 and CDR2 are DFQATT and SNEGSKA (reference sequence).

The V and J genes are TRBV29-1 and TRBJ1-2, with a possible D match to TRBD1 (5 bases). From germline, CDR1 is SQVTM and CDR2 ANQGSEA. The CDR3 is 15 residues long. V gave up 2 bases and J gave up 0 bases, with 13 bases separating them. The CDR3: CSVESRGRSNYGYTF. In DNA, the CDR3 is TGCAGCGTTGAATCCCGGGGCCGATCTAACTATGGCTACACCTTC.

Regarding this clone: In the same sample, other DNA sequences code for this CDR3. The J gene is TRBJ2-5, the V gene TRBV27; D is ambiguous. V lost 3 bases and J 4 bases, leaving 6 bases between the germline ends. The CDR3 has 12 amino acids. CDR1 and CDR2 from the germline V gene are MNHEY and SMNVEV (reference sequence). The CDR3 DNA reads TGTGCCAGCAGTTTGTCGGGAGAGACCCAGTACTTC. This encodes CASSLSGETQYF.

The chain joins TRBV7-2 to TRBJ2-7; 10 bases are a match to TRBD1. CDR3 size: 15 residues. Germline V gene sequence: CDR1 SGHTA, CDR2 FQGNSA. The J segment lost 3 bases and the V segment lost 1 base, leaving 3 bases of the junction unmatched. This CDR3 is CASSLGTGGFYEQYF. In nucleotides, the CDR3 is TGTGCCAGCAGCTTAGGGACAGGGGGTTTCTACGAGCAGTACTTC.

Here the CDR3 DNA reads TGTGCCTGGGAATCGGGGACAGGGGACGAAAAACTGTTTTTT. Its translation: CAWESGTGDEKLFF. V is TRBV30 and J is TRBJ1-4; 10 positions match TRBD1. Trimming cost V 5 bases and J 8 bases; bases outside gene matches: 8. Looked up from germline, CDR1 is GTSNPN and CDR2 is SVGIG (reference sequence). This CDR3 has 14 amino acids.

This chain connects TRBV30 to TRBJ2-4; D possibly corresponds to TRBD1 (5 bases). The V end was cut by 4 bases, the J end by 0 bases, with 10 bases between. The germline V gene encodes CDR1 GTSNPN and CDR2 SVGIG (reference sequence). The CDR3 runs to 14 residues. The CDR3 sequence: CAWIGQIAKNIQYF. Written as DNA, the CDR3 is TGTGCCTGGATAGGACAAATAGCCAAAAACATTCAGTACTTC.

This clone has only a few counts. The chain is built from TRBV5-1 and TRBJ2-1; the D is unclear. V lost 0 bases and J 6 bases, leaving 10 bases between the germline ends. Germline V gives CDR1 SGHRS, CDR2 YFSETQ. This CDR3 is 14 amino acids long. The CDR3 region has the DNA TGCGCCAGCAGCTTGGAGTGGTCAGTCAATGAGCAGTTCTTC. Protein product: CASSLEWSVNEQFF.

This clone was observed many times. The genes are TRBV5-1 and TRBJ1-4; D is undetermined. Germline values: CDR1 SGHRS, CDR2 YFSETQ. V lost 4 bases and J lost 8, with 15 bases in between. The CDR3 sequence is 14 residues long. The CDR3 bases are TGCGCCAGCAGCCCCCGGCCGGGAGGAGAAAAACTGTTTTTT. Its translation is CASSPRPGGEKLFF. Together with reference TRBV5-1 and TRBJ1-4, the CDR3 gives the full variable domain: KAGVTQTPRYLIKTRGQQVTLSCSPISGHRSVSWYQQTPGQGLQFLFEYFSETQRNKGNFPGRFSGRQFSNSRSEMNVSTLELGDSALYLCASSPRPGGEKLFFGSGTQLSVL.

V gene TRBV5-1 combines with J gene TRBJ2-5; TRBD2 aligns across 10 bases. CDR1 and CDR2 from the germline V gene are SGHRS and YFSETQ. The length of the CDR3 is 15 residues. The V and J ends lost 5 bases and 2 bases, in that order; junction bases with no gene match: 6. This CDR3 reads CASSRTSGLQETQYF. CDR3 DNA: TGCGCCAGCAGTAGGACTAGCGGCCTACAAGAGACCCAGTACTTC.

The chain has TRBV30 and TRBJ2-5, with D tentatively TRBD1 or TRBD2 (6 bases each). Trimming removed 4 bases from V and 5 bases from J, with 17 bases in between. Germline CDR1 GTSNPN, CDR2 SVGIG (reference sequence). CDR3 length equals 14 residues. This CDR3 reads CAWKTGAGLETQYF. The CDR3 DNA reads as TGTGCCTGGAAAACGGGGGCAGGGTTGGAGACCCAGTACTTC.

The V call is TRBV4-1, the J call TRBJ2-3; 15 nucleotides match TRBD2. This CDR3 is 18 amino acids long. Per the germline V gene, CDR1 is MGHRA and CDR2 is YSYEKL. The ends lost 3 bases at V and 2 bases at J; junction bases unmatched: 6. The DNA of the CDR3 is TGCGCCAGCAGCCACGCCGGGACTAGCGGGAGGACCACAGATACGCAGTATTTT. Its protein is CASSHAGTSGRTTDTQYF.

The chain has TRBV27 and TRBJ1-1; D is unresolved. The CDR3 loop spans 11 amino acids. Trimming took off 6 bases at V and 7 bases at J, with 9 bases between the two ends. The V gene's germline CDR1 is MNHEY and CDR2 SMNVEV (reference sequence). CDR3 in amino acids: CASRIRNEAFF. The DNA of the CDR3 is TGTGCCAGCAGGATCAGGAATGAAGCTTTCTTT.

The V and J genes are TRBV30 and TRBJ2-3, with a possible D match to TRBD1 (5 bases). The CDR3 covers 15 residues. Germline-derived CDR1 and CDR2 are GTSNPN and SVGIG (reference sequence). Trimming took off 1 base at V and 0 bases at J, with 11 bases between the two ends. CDR3 nucleotides: TGTGCCTGGAGTGAGGGCGGACATAGCACAGATACGCAGTATTTT. Amino acid sequence: CAWSEGGHSTDTQYF.

The chain joins TRBV27 to TRBJ2-3, with D perhaps TRBD1 or TRBD2 (5 bases each). Germline values: CDR1 MNHEY, CDR2 SMNVEV (reference sequence). The V end was cut by 8 bases, the J end by 2 bases, with 11 bases between. The CDR3 is made up of 13 amino acids. The CDR3 region has the DNA TGTGCCAGCGGGACCGCGGACACAGATACGCAGTATTTT. Amino acids: CASGTADTDTQYF.

This chain joins TRBV11-2 and TRBJ2-7; D is unclear. CDR3 size: 13 residues. Trimming pared 2 bases from V and 2 bases from J, leaving 7 bases between. The germline CDR1 and CDR2 sequences are SGHAT and FQNNGV. The CDR3 nucleotides are TGTGCCAGCAGCTTACAAACTCCCTACGAGCAGTACTTC. It yields the protein CASSLQTPYEQYF.

This chain connects TRBV9 to TRBJ2-4; D possibly corresponds to TRBD1 (5 bases). Looked up from germline, CDR1 is SGDLS and CDR2 is YYNGEE. This CDR3 spans 15 amino acids. Trimming removed 4 bases at V and 2 bases at J, with 13 bases between. The CDR3 reads CASSSDRMTKNIQYF. CDR3 nucleotide sequence: TGTGCCAGCAGCTCCGACAGAATGACCAAAAACATTCAGTACTTC.

This chain connects TRBV30 to TRBJ1-5; D gene uncertain. Germline lookup yields CDR1 GTSNPN and CDR2 SVGIG (reference sequence). The CDR3 covers 13 residues. With 3 bases removed from V and 1 base from J, the gap between germline ends came to 7 bases. CDR3 in DNA: TGTGCCTGGAGCGAGGTCAGCAATCAGCCCCAGCATTTT. Encoded protein: CAWSEVSNQPQHF.

The chain links TRBV5-1 to TRBJ2-7, with TRBD1 as a possible D gene (6 bases). The germline gives CDR1 SGHRS, CDR2 YFSETQ. With 3 bases removed from V and 12 bases from J, the gap between germline ends came to 16 bases. This CDR3 comprises 12 residues. CDR3 bases: TGCGCCAGCAGCTGGGAAAACAGGGTTCTGTACTTC. Amino acids: CASSWENRVLYF.

The DNA of the CDR3 is TGTGCCAGCAGTGAACTGGGCGACTATGGCTACACCTTC. Its protein product is CASSELGDYGYTF. The chain employs TRBV2 and TRBJ1-2; D is unclear. V was trimmed by 2 bases and J by 3 bases, leaving 7 bases between them. The CDR3 totals 13 residues. Germline V lookup: CDR1 SNHLY, CDR2 FYNNEI.

Comments on this clone: The identical CDR3 is also encoded by other nucleotide sequences in the sample. CDR3 region: CSVRQGDTQYF. CDR3 nucleotides: TGCAGCGTACGACAGGGAGATACGCAGTATTTT. The V gene is TRBV29-1, the J gene TRBJ2-3; 7 nucleotides match TRBD1. The germline gives CDR1 SQVTM, CDR2 ANQGSEA. After removal of 6 bases from V and 5 bases from J, the junction contained 2 bases not matched to a gene. The CDR3 contains 11 residues.

The chain combines TRBV7-2 with TRBJ1-2; D ambiguous. The germline CDR1 and CDR2 sequences are SGHTA and FQGNSA. V lost 5 bases, J lost 4 bases, and 17 bases lay in between. This CDR3 spans 15 amino acids. Here the CDR3 DNA reads TGTGCCAGCAGCCTTAGACGTGTTGAAACCTATGGCTACACCTTC. Translated, it gives CASSLRRVETYGYTF.